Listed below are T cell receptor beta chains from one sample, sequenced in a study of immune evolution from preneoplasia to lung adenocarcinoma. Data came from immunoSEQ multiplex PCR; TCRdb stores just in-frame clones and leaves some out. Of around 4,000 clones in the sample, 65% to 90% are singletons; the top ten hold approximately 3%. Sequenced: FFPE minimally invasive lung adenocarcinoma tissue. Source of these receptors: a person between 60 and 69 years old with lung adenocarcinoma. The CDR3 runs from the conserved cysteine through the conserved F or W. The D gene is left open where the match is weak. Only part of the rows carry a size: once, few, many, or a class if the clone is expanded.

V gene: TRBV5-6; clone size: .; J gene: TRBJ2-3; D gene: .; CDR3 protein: CASIYREGTDTQYF; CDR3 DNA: TGTGCCAGCATCTACAGGGAGGGAACAGATACGCAGTATTTT
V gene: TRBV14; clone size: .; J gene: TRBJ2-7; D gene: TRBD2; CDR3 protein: CASSKTGTSVGEGYEQYF; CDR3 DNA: TGTGCCAGCAGCAAGACCGGGACTAGCGTTGGGGAGGGCTACGAGCAGTACTTC
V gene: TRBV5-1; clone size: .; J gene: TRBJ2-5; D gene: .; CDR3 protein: CASSLSYQETQYF; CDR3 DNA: TGCGCCAGCAGCCTTAGTTACCAAGAGACCCAGTACTTC
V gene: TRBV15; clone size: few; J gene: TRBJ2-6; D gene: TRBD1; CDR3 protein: CATRQTGSGANVLTF; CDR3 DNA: TGTGCCACCAGACAGACAGGGTCTGGGGCCAACGTCCTGACTTTC
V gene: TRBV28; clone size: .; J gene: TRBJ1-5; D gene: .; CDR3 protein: CASSPGQWYWPQHF; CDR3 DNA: TGTGCCAGCAGCCCGGGACAATGGTATTGGCCCCAGCATTTT
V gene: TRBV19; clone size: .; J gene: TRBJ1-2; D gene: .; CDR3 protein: CATQEYSYGYTF; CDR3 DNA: TGTGCCACCCAGGAATATAGCTATGGCTACACCTTC
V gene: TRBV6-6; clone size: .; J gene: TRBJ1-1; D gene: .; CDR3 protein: CASSPSRTTEAFF; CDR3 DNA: TGTGCCAGCAGTCCCTCAAGGACGACTGAAGCTTTCTTT
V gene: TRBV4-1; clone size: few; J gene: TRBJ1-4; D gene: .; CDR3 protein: CASSQVYPATNEKLFF; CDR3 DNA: TGCGCCAGCAGCCAAGTTTATCCTGCAACTAATGAAAAACTGTTTTTT
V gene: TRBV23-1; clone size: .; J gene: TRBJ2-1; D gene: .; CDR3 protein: CASSPFNEQFF; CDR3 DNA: TGCGCCAGCAGTCCCTTCAATGAGCAGTTCTTC
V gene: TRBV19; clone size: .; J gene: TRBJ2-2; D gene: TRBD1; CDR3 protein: CASSILTGGFTGELFF; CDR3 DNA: TGTGCCAGTAGTATCCTTACAGGGGGATTCACCGGGGAGCTGTTTTTT
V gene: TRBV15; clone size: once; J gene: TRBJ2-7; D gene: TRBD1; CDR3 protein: CATSRRGTGIDEQYF; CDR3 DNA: TGTGCCACCAGCAGAAGGGGGACAGGGATCGACGAGCAGTACTTC
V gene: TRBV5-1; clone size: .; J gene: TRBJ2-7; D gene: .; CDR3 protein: CASSLGSFSSYEQYF; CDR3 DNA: TGCGCCAGCAGCTTGGGCAGCTTTAGCTCCTACGAGCAGTACTTC
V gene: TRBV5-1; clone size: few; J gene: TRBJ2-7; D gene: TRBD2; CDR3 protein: CASSFGSLAGVYEQYF; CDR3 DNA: TGCGCCAGCAGCTTTGGATCACTAGCGGGAGTATACGAGCAGTACTTC
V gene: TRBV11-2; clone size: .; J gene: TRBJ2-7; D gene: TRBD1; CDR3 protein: CASSLTGVYEQYF; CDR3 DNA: TGTGCCAGCAGCTTGACAGGGGTTTACGAGCAGTACTTC
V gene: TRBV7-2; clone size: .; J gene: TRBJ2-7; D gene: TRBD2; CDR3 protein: CASREGLASYEQYF; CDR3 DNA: TGTGCCAGCAGGGAGGGACTAGCATCCTACGAGCAGTACTTC
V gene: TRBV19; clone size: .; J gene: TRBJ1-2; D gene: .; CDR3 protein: CASSLRANRKTYGYTF; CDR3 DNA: TGTGCCAGTAGTCTCAGGGCAAATCGAAAGACCTATGGCTACACCTTC
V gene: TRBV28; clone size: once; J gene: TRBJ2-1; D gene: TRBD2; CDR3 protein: CASSSYNSGSSYNEQFF; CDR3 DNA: TGTGCCAGCAGCTCTTACAATAGCGGGAGCTCCTACAATGAGCAGTTCTTC
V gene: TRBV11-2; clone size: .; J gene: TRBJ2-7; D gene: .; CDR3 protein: CASSLDRGPMYEQYF; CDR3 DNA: TGTGCCAGCAGCTTAGATAGGGGACCTATGTACGAGCAGTACTTC
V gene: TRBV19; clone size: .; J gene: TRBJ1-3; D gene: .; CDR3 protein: CASSYDPKGSGNTIYF; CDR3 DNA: TGTGCCAGTAGTTACGACCCAAAGGGCTCTGGAAACACCATATATTTT
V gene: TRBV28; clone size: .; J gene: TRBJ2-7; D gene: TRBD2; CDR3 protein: CASSLGLAGLRSYEQYF; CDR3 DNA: TGTGCCAGCAGTTTGGGACTAGCGGGGCTACGTTCCTACGAGCAGTACTTC
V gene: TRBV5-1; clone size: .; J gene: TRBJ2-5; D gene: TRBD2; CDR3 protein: CASSRTSEQETQYF; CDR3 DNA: TGCGCCAGCAGCCGGACTAGCGAGCAAGAGACCCAGTACTTC
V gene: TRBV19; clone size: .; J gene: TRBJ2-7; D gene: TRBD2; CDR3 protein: CASAGTSGHEQYF; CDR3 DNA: TGTGCCAGTGCCGGGACTAGCGGTCACGAGCAGTACTTC
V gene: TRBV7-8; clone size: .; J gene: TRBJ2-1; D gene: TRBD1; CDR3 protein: CASSLVRTGPLNEQFF; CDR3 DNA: TGTGCCAGCAGCTTAGTAAGGACAGGGCCTCTCAATGAGCAGTTCTTC
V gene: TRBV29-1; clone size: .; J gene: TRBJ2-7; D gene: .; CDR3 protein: CSVEYGEEFEQYF; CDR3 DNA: TGCAGCGTTGAATATGGGGAAGAGTTCGAGCAGTACTTC
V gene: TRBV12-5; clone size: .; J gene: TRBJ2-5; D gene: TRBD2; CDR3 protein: CASGLGGGYETQYF; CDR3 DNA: TGTGCTAGTGGCTTGGGGGGAGGGTACGAGACCCAGTACTTC
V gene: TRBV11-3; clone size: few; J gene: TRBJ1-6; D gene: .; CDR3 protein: CASSLEGLSNSPLHF; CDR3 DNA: TGTGCCAGCAGCTTGGAGGGTCTCTCTAATTCACCCCTCCACTTT
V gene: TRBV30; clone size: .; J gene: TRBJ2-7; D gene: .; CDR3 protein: CAWSQGLRDEQYF; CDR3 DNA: TGTGCCTGGAGTCAGGGTTTGAGGGACGAGCAGTACTTC
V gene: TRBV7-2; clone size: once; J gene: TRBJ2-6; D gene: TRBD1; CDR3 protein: CASSRTGRSGANVLTF; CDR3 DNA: TGTGCCAGCAGTCGGACAGGGAGATCTGGGGCCAACGTCCTGACTTTC
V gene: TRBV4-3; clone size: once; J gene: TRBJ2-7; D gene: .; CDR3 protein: CASSQEGRRSYEQYF; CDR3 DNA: TGCGCCAGCAGCCAAGAAGGCAGGCGCTCCTACGAGCAGTACTTC
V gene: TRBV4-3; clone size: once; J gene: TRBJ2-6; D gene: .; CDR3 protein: CASSQENAKAGANVLTF; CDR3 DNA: TGCGCCAGCAGCCAAGAAAACGCGAAGGCTGGGGCCAACGTCCTGACTTTC
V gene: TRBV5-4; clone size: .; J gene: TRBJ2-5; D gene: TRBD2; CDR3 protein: CASSLGPWEGRETQYF; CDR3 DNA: TGTGCCAGCAGCTTGGGACCGTGGGAGGGCCGGGAGACCCAGTACTTC
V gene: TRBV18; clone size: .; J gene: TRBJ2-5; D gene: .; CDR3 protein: CASSPKNGMQETQYF; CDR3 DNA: TGTGCCAGCTCACCTAAGAACGGGATGCAAGAGACCCAGTACTTC
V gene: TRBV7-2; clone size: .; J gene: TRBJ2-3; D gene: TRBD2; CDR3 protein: CASSLGSLAGGPSPDTQYF; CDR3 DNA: TGTGCCAGCAGCTTAGGGTCCCTAGCGGGAGGGCCCTCGCCAGATACGCAGTATTTT
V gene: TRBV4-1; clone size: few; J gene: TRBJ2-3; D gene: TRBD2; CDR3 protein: CASSQGPLSGSFADTQYF; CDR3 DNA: TGCGCCAGCAGCCAAGGGCCCCTGAGCGGGAGCTTCGCAGATACGCAGTATTTT
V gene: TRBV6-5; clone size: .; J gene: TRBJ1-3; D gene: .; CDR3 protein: CASSWQETGNTIYF; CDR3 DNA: TGTGCCAGCAGTTGGCAGGAAACTGGAAACACCATATATTTT
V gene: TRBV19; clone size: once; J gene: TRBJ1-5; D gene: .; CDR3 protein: CASSTDRTGMGNQPQHF; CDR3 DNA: TGTGCCAGTAGTACCGATAGAACAGGGATGGGCAATCAGCCCCAGCATTTT
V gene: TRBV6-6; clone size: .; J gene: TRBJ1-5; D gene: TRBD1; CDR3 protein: CASNKPQGASNQPQHF; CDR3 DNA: TGTGCCAGCAATAAGCCACAGGGGGCGAGCAATCAGCCCCAGCATTTT
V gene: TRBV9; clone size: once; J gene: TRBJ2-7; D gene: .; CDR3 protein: CASSVTAGGGPYEQYF; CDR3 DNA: TGTGCCAGCAGCGTAACCGCAGGGGGAGGGCCCTACGAGCAGTACTTC
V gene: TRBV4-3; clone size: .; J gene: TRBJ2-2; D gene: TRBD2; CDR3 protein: CASSLGGGSGELFF; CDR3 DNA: TGCGCCAGCAGCCTCGGGGGGGGTTCCGGGGAGCTGTTTTTT
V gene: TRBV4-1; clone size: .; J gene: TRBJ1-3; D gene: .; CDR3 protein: CASSPWEGTGGNTIYF; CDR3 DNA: TGCGCCAGCAGCCCCTGGGAAGGAACGGGAGGAAACACCATATATTTT
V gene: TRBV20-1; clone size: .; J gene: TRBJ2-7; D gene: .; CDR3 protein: CSAKLGKQYF; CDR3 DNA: TGCAGTGCCAAACTAGGGAAGCAGTACTTC
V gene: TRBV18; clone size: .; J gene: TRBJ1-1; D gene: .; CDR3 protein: CASSPTIMNTEAFF; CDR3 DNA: TGTGCCAGCTCACCCACGATTATGAACACTGAAGCTTTCTTT
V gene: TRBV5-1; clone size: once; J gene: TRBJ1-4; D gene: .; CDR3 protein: CARYRDNEKLFF; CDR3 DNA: TGCGCCAGGTACAGAGATAATGAAAAACTGTTTTTT
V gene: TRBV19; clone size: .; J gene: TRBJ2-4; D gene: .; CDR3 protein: CASSPLRTGRGDNNIQYF; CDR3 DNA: TGTGCCAGTAGTCCTCTGCGGACAGGGCGGGGGGATAACAACATTCAGTACTTC
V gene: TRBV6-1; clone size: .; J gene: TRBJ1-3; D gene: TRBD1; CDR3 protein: CATRDRDSGNTIYF; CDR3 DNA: TGTGCCACTCGGGACAGGGACTCTGGAAACACCATATATTTT
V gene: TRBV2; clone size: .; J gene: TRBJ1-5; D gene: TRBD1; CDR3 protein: CASRGDRPTQPQHF; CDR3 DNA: TGTGCCAGCAGAGGGGACAGGCCAACACAGCCCCAGCATTTT
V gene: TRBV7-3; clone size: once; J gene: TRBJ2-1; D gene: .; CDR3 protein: CASSSTGPGDEQFF; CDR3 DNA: TGTGCCAGCAGCTCAACCGGCCCCGGGGATGAGCAGTTCTTC
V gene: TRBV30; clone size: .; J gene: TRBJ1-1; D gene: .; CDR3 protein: CAWSNTEEAFF; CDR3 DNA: TGTGCCTGGAGTAATACGGAGGAAGCTTTCTTT
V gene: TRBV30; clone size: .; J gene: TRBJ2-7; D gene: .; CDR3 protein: CAWSPKTVKRGYEQYF; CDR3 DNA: TGTGCCTGGAGCCCGAAGACAGTTAAAAGGGGGTACGAGCAGTACTTC
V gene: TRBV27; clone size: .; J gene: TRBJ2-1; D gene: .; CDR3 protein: CASKNSRDYNEQFF; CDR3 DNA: TGTGCCAGCAAAAATAGCCGGGACTACAATGAGCAGTTCTTC
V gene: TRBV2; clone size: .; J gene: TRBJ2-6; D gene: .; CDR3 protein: CASSEGPSGANVLTF; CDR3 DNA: TGTGCCAGCAGTGAAGGGCCCTCTGGGGCCAACGTCCTGACTTTC
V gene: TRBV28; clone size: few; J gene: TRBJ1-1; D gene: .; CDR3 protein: CASSNPQGRVNTEAFF; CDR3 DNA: TGTGCCAGCAGTAACCCCCAGGGAAGGGTGAACACTGAAGCTTTCTTT
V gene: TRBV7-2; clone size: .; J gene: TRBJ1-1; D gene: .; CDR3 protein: CASSLQGTPNTEAFF; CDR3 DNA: TGTGCCAGCAGCTTACAGGGGACCCCGAACACTGAAGCTTTCTTT
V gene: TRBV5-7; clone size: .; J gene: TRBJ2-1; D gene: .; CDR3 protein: CASSLGRLLPYNEQFF; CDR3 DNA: TGTGCCAGCAGCTTGGGTCGCCTTCTGCCCTACAATGAGCAGTTCTTC
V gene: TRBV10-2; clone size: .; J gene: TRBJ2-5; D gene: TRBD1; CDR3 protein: CASSDVWGQGQETQYF; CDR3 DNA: TGCGCCAGCAGTGACGTTTGGGGACAGGGGCAAGAGACCCAGTACTTC